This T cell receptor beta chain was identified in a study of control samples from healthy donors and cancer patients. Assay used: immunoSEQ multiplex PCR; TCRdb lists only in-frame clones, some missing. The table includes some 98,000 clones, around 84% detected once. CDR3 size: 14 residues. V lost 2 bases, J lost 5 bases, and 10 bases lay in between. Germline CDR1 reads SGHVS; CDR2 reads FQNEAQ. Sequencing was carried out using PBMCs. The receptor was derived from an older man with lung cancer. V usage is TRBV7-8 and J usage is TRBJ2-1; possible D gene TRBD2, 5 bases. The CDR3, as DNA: TGTGCCAGCAGCTTACTCGGGGTTGACAATGAGCAGTTCTTC. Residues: CASSLLGVDNEQFF.